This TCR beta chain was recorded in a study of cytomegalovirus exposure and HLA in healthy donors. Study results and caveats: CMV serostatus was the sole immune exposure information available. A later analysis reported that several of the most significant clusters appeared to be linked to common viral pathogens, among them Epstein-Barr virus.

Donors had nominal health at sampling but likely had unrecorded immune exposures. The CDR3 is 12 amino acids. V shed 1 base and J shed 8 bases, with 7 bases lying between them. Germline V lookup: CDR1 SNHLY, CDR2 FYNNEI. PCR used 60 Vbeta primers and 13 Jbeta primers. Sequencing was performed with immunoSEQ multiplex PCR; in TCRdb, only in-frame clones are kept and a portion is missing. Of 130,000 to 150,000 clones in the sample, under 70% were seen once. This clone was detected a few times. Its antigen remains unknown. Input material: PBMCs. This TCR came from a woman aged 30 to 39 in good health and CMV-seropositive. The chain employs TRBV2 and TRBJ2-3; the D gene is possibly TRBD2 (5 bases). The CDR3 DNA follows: TGTGCCAGCAGTGAAGAAGGAGGTACGCAGTATTTT. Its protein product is CASSEEGGTQYF.